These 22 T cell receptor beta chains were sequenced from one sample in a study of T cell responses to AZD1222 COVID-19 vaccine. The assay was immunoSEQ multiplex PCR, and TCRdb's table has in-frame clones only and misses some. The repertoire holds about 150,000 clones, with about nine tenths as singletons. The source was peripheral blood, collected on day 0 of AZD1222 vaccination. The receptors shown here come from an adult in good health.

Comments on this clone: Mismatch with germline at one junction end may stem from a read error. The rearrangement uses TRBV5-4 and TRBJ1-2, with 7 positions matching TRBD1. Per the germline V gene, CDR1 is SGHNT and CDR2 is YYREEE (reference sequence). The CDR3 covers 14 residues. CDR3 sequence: CASSPGDLRDRPYF. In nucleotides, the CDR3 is TGTGCCAGCAGCCCGGGCGATCTCCGGGACAGACCATACTTC.

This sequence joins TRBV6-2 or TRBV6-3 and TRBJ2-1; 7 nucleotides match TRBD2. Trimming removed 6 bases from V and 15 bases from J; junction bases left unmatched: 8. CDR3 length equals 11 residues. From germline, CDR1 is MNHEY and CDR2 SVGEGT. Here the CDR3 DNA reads TGTGCCAGCAGCGGGGCGGGGGTAAGGTTCTTC. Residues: CASSGAGVRFF.

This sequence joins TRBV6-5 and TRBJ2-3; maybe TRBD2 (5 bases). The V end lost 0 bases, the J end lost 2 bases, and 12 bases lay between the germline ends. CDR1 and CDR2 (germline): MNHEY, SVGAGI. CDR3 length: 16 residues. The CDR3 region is CASSYSNRGSTDTQYF. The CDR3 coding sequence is TGTGCCAGCAGTTACTCGAACCGGGGATCCACAGATACGCAGTATTTT.

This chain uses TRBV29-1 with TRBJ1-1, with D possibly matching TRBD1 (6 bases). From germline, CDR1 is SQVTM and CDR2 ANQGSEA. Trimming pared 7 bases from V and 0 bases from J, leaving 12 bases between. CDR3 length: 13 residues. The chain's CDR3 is CSGHRAMNTEAFF. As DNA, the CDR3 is TGCAGCGGTCACAGGGCCATGAACACTGAAGCTTTCTTT. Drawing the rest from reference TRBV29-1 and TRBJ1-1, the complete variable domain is SAVISQKPSRDICQRGTSLTIQCQVDSQVTMMFWYRQQPGQSLTLIATANQGSEATYESGFVIDKFPISRPNLTFSTLTVSNMSPEDSSIYLCSGHRAMNTEAFFGQGTRLTVV.

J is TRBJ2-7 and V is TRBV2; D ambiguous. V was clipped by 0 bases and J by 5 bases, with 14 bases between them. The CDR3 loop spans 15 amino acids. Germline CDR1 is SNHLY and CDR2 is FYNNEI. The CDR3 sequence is CASSEALGIRDEQYF. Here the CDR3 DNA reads TGTGCCAGCAGTGAAGCGCTAGGGATACGTGACGAGCAGTACTTC. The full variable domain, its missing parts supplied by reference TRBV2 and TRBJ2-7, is EPEVTQTPSHQVTQMGQEVILRCVPISNHLYFYWYRQILGQKVEFLVSFYNNEISEKSEIFDDQFSVERPDGSNFTLKIRSTKLEDSAMYFCASSEALGIRDEQYFGPGTRLTVT.

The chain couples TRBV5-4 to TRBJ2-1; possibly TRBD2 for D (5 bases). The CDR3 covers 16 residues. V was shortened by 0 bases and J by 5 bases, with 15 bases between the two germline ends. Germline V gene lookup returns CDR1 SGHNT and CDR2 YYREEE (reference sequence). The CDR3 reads CASSLAPSRGDNEQFF. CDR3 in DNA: TGTGCCAGCAGCTTGGCTCCGAGCCGGGGTGACAATGAGCAGTTCTTC.

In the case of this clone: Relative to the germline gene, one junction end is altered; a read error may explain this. CDR3 amino acids: CASSLEGPGLTNTGELFF. Here the CDR3 DNA reads TGTGCCAGTAGTCTAGAGGGACCGGGACTTACGAACACCGGGGAGCTGTTTTTT. The V and J genes are TRBV19 and TRBJ2-2; tentative D call: TRBD2 (6 bases). Germline CDR1 and CDR2: LNHDA and SQIVND (reference sequence). This CDR3 comprises 18 residues.

The CDR3 loop is CASSGGTGTADKPLHF. CDR3 coding DNA: TGTGCCAGCAGTGGGGGGACAGGGACGGCGGATAAACCCCTCCACTTT. The chain joins TRBV2 to TRBJ1-6; 9 bases are shared with TRBD1. There are 16 residues in the CDR3. Losses at the gene ends were 4 bases for V and 12 bases for J; bases not matched to a gene: 13. Germline V gene lookup returns CDR1 SNHLY and CDR2 FYNNEI.

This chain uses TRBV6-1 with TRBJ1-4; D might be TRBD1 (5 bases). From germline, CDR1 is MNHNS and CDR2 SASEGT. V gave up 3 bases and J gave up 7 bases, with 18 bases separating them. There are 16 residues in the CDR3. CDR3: CASSEGSRDRGEKLFF. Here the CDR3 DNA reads TGTGCCAGCAGTGAGGGATCTCGCGATAGGGGTGAAAAACTGTTTTTT.

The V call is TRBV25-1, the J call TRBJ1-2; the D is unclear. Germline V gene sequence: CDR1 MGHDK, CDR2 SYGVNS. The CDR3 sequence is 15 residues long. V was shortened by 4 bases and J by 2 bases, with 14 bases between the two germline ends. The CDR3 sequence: CASSGMGRQNYGYTF. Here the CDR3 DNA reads TGTGCCAGCAGTGGAATGGGGAGGCAGAACTATGGCTACACCTTC.

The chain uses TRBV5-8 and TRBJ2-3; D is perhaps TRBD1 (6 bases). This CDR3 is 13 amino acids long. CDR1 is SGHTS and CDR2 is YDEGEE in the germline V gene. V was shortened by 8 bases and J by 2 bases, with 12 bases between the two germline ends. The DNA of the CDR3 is TGTGCCAGTACAGGGACCTACACAGATACGCAGTATTTT. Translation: CASTGTYTDTQYF.

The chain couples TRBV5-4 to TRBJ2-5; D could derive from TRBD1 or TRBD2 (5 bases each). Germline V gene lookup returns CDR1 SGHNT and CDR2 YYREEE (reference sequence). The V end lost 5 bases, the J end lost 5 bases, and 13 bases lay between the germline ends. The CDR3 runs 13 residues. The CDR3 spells CASSFGWGETQYF. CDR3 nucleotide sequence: TGTGCCAGCAGTTTTGGTTGGGGGGAGACCCAGTACTTC.

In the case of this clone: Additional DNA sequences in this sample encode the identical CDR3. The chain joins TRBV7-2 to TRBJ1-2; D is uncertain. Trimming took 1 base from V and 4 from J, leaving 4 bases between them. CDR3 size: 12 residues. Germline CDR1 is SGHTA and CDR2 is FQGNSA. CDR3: CASSLDGYGYTF. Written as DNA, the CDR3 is TGTGCCAGCAGCTTAGATGGCTATGGCTACACCTTC. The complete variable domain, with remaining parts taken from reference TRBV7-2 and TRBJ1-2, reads GAGVSQSPSNKVTEKGKDVELRCDPISGHTALYWYRQSLGQGLEFLIYFQGNSAPDKSGLPSDRFSAERTGGSVSTLTIQRTQQEDSAVYLCASSLDGYGYTFGSGTRLTVV.

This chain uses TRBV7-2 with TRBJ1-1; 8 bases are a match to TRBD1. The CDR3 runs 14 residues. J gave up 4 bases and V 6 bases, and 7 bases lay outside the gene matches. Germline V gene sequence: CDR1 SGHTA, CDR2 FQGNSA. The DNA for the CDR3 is TGTGCCAGCAGACGTCAGGGGGCCGTCACTGAAGCTTTCTTT. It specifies CASRRQGAVTEAFF.

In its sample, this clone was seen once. The CDR3 protein is CASTTEGRGYTF. The DNA for the CDR3 is TGTGCCAGCACCACCGAGGGTCGCGGCTACACCTTC. This chain uses TRBV28 with TRBJ1-2; the D is unclear. The CDR3 contains 12 residues. Germline CDR1 reads MDHEN; CDR2 reads SYDVKM. V was pared by 7 bases and J by 8 bases, with 14 bases between.

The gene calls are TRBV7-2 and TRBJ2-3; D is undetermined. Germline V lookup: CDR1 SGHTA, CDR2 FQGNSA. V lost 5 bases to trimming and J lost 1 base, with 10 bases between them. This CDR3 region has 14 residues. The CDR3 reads CASSPGQRTDTQYF. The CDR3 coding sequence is TGTGCCAGCAGCCCCGGGCAACGCACAGATACGCAGTATTTT.

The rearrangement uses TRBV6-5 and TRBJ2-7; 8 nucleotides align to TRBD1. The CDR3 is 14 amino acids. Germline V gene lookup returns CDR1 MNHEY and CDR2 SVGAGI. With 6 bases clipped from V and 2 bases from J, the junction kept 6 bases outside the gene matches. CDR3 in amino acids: CASRSGQGTYEQYF. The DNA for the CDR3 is TGTGCCAGCAGATCTGGACAGGGAACCTACGAGCAGTACTTC.

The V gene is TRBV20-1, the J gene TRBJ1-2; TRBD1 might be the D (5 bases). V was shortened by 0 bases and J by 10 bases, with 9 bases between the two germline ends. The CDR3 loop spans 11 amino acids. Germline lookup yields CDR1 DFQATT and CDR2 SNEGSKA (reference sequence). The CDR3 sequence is CSAREWGLYTF. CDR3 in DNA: TGCAGTGCTAGAGAGTGGGGACTCTACACCTTC.

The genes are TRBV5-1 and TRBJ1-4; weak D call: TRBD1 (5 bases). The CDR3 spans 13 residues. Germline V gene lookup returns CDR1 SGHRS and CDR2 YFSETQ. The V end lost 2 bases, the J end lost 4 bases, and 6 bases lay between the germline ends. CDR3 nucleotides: TGCGCCAGCAGCTTCGACAGTAATGAAAAACTGTTTTTT. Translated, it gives CASSFDSNEKLFF. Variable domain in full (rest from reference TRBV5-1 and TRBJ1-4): KAGVTQTPRYLIKTRGQQVTLSCSPISGHRSVSWYQQTPGQGLQFLFEYFSETQRNKGNFPGRFSGRQFSNSRSEMNVSTLELGDSALYLCASSFDSNEKLFFGSGTQLSVL.

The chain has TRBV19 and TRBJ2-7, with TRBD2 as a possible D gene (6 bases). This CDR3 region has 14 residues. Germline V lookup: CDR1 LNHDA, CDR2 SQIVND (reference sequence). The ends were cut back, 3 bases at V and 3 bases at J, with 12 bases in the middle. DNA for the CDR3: TGTGCCAGTAGTATTTATGGGGGGTACTACGAGCAGTACTTC. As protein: CASSIYGGYYEQYF.

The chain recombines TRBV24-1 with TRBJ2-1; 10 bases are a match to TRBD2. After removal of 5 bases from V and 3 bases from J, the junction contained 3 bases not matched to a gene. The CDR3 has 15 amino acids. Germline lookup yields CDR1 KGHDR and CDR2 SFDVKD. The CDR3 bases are TGTGCCACCAGTGTATCTAGCGGGGGCTACAATGAGCAGTTCTTC. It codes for CATSVSSGGYNEQFF.

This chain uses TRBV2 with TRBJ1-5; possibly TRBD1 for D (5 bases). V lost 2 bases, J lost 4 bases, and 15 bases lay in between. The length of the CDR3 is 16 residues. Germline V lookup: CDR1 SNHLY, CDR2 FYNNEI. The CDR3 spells CASSEQGGAGNQPQHF. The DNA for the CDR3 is TGTGCCAGCAGTGAACAGGGCGGAGCCGGGAATCAGCCCCAGCATTTT.